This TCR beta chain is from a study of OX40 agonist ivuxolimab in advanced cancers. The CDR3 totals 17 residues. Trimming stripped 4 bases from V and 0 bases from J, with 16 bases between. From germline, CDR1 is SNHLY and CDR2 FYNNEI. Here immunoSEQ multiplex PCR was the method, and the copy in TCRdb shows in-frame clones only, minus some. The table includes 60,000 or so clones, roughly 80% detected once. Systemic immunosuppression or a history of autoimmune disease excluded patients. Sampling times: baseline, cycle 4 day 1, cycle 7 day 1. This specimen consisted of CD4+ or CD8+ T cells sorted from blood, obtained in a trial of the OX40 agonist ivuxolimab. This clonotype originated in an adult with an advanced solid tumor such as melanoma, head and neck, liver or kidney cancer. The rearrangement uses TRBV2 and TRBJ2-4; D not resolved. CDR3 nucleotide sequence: TGTGCCAGCAGTGGAGTTGTGACGCCACTAGCCAAAAACATTCAGTACTTC. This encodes CASSGVVTPLAKNIQYF.